This T cell receptor (beta chain) derives from a study of cytomegalovirus exposure and HLA in healthy donors. Study outcomes and limitations: Cytomegalovirus status, reportedly, was diagnosed with high specificity and sensitivity by the classifier. Follow-up analysis seemed to connect common viral pathogens with several of the most significant clusters identified.

Worth noting for this clone: Its antigen is not identified.

PCR was performed using 60 Vbeta and 13 Jbeta primers. Some clones are missing from TCRdb's copy, which holds only in-frame ones; the method was immunoSEQ multiplex PCR. The sample consists of around 140,000 clones, about 75% of them appearing once. Germline V gives CDR1 SQVTM, CDR2 ANQGSEA. V lost 6 bases, J lost 4 bases, and 15 bases lay in between. The CDR3 totals 13 residues. Though nominally healthy at sampling, donors likely had unrecorded immune exposures. The chain has TRBV29-1 and TRBJ2-5, with D maybe TRBD1 (6 bases). The sequencing sample was made of PBMCs. This TCR derives from a young man in good health and CMV-seronegative. CDR3 protein: CSVEWDKLETQYF. CDR3 nucleotides: TGCAGCGTCGAGTGGGACAAATTAGAGACCCAGTACTTC.